One and the same sample provided the 11 T cell receptor beta chains below, sequenced in a study of OX40 agonist ivuxolimab in advanced cancers. Clones were sequenced by immunoSEQ multiplex PCR, and TCRdb holds only the in-frame ones, with some missing. Here the sample spans about 79,000 clones, around 80% being singletons. The sequencing here drew on CD4+ or CD8+ T cells sorted from blood, taken in a trial of the OX40 agonist ivuxolimab. Every receptor here comes from an adult with an advanced solid tumor such as melanoma, head and neck, liver or kidney cancer.

The rearrangement links TRBV6-5 to TRBJ2-1; D is possibly TRBD2 (6 bases). Trimming left V 6 bases short and J 0 bases short, with 12 bases between. From germline, CDR1 is MNHEY and CDR2 SVGAGI. The CDR3 is 15 amino acids. CDR3 residues: CASSLGGASYNEQFF. The CDR3 region has the DNA TGTGCCAGCAGCCTCGGCGGGGCCTCCTACAATGAGCAGTTCTTC.

This clone was detected only once. The chain joins TRBV10-2 to TRBJ2-6, with TRBD1 identical over 9 bases. This CDR3 is built from 17 residues. With 8 bases clipped from V and 0 bases from J, the junction kept 8 bases outside the gene matches. CDR1 is WSHSY, CDR2 SAAADI, per germline. CDR3 nucleotide sequence: TGCGCCAGCGCAAGGACAGGGGTCGGCTCTGGGGCCAACGTCCTGACTTTC. Amino acids: CASARTGVGSGANVLTF.

This clone was seen only once. The chain employs TRBV18 and TRBJ2-1; the match to TRBD2 covers 13 bases. Trimming at V came to 6 bases and at J to 8 bases, leaving 10 bases not matched to a gene. Germline lookup yields CDR1 KGHSH and CDR2 LQKENI. This CDR3 comprises 16 residues. For the CDR3, the DNA is TGTGCCAGCTCCCCCACTAGCGGGAGGGCGGGGGATGAGCAGTTCTTC. Its translation: CASSPTSGRAGDEQFF.

J is TRBJ1-1 and V is TRBV18; D remains unclear. Germline V gene sequence: CDR1 KGHSH, CDR2 LQKENI. Trimming took off 1 base at V and 0 bases at J, with 9 bases between the two ends. The CDR3 runs to 15 residues. CDR3 bases: TGTGCCAGCTCACCACGAGGAGGGCTGAACACTGAAGCTTTCTTT. Encoded protein: CASSPRGGLNTEAFF.

This clone was found once. V is TRBV5-8 and J is TRBJ2-7, with 8 bases fitting TRBD1. The V gene end was trimmed by 4 bases and the J gene end by 2 bases; junction bases not matched to a gene: 2. CDR1 SGHTS and CDR2 YDEGEE come from the germline V gene. The CDR3 is made up of 13 amino acids. This CDR3 reads CASSLDRAYEQYF. The DNA of the CDR3 is TGTGCCAGCAGCCTGGACAGGGCCTACGAGCAGTACTTC.

The chain links TRBV12-5 to TRBJ2-7; no firm D call. CDR1 and CDR2 from the germline V gene are LGHNT and FRNRAP. With 2 bases removed from V and 0 bases from J, the gap between germline ends came to 8 bases. The CDR3 runs 14 residues. The CDR3 sequence is CASGLKGNSYEQYF. In DNA form, the CDR3 reads TGTGCTAGTGGTTTGAAGGGCAACTCCTACGAGCAGTACTTC.

The CDR3 spells CASGWGDRYNEQFF. CDR3 nucleotides: TGTGCTAGTGGTTGGGGTGACAGATACAATGAGCAGTTCTTC. V usage is TRBV12-5 and J usage is TRBJ2-1, with a weak D call TRBD1 (5 bases). Trimming took off 4 bases at V and 4 bases at J, with 11 bases between the two ends. Germline CDR1 reads LGHNT; CDR2 reads FRNRAP. The CDR3 totals 14 residues.

The V and J genes are TRBV29-1 and TRBJ2-7; D remains unclear. In germline, CDR1 is SQVTM, CDR2 ANQGSEA. The CDR3 spans 12 residues. The germline V and J ends were trimmed by 6 bases and 2 bases, with 11 bases remaining between them. The CDR3 coding sequence is TGCAGCGTCCGAGACCAAACCTACGAGCAGTACTTC. It specifies CSVRDQTYEQYF.

V usage is TRBV6-1 and J usage is TRBJ1-1; TRBD1 is a possible D gene (5 bases). This CDR3 is 14 amino acids long. Trimming stripped 7 bases from V and 0 bases from J, with 12 bases between. Germline-derived CDR1 and CDR2 are MNHNS and SASEGT. The DNA of the CDR3 is TGTGCCAGCACCACGGGGCAGCTGAACACTGAAGCTTTCTTT. It specifies CASTTGQLNTEAFF.

The V call is TRBV4-2, the J call TRBJ2-3; 8 bases are a match to TRBD2. The J segment lost 4 bases and the V segment lost 0 bases, leaving 9 bases of the junction unmatched. Germline loops: CDR1 LGHNA, CDR2 YNFKEQ. CDR3 length equals 17 residues. The CDR3 reads CASSQDETGGAPDTQYF. CDR3 coding DNA: TGTGCCAGCAGCCAAGATGAAACGGGGGGGGCCCCAGATACGCAGTATTTT.

This clone was detected a few times. This rearrangement joins TRBV9 to TRBJ1-3; no definite D call. CDR3 length: 14 amino acids. Germline V gives CDR1 SGDLS, CDR2 YYNGEE. V lost 0 bases and J lost 2, with 6 bases in between. This CDR3 is CASSVEGAGNTIYF. In DNA form, the CDR3 reads TGTGCCAGCAGCGTAGAGGGTGCTGGAAACACCATATATTTT.